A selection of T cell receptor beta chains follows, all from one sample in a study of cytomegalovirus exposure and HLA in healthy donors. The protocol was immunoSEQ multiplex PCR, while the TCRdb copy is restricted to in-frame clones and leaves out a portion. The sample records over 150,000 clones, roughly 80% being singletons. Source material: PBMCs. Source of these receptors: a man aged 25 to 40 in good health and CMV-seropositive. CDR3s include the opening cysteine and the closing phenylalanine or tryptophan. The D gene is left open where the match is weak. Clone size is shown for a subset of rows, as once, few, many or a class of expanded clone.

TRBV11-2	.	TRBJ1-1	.	TGTGCCAGCAGCCCATGGCGGGGGCTCGGAAACACTGAAGCTTTCTTT	CASSPWRGLGNTEAFF
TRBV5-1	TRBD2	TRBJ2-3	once	TGCGCCAGCAGCCTGACAGCGGGGAAAGATACGCAGTATTTT	CASSLTAGKDTQYF
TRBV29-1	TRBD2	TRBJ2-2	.	TGCAGCACGTCCGGGACTAGCGGGAACACCGGGGAGCTGTTTTTT	CSTSGTSGNTGELFF
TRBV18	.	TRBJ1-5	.	TGTGCCAGCTCACCAGGACTAGGGAGCAATCAGCCCCAGCATTTT	CASSPGLGSNQPQHF
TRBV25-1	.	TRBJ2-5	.	TGTGCCAGCAGTGACCAGGAAGAGACCCAGTACTTC	CASSDQEETQYF
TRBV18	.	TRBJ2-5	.	TGTGCCAGCTCACGACTATATTCCCATACAGGGTACCAAGAGACCCAGTACTTC	CASSRLYSHTGYQETQYF
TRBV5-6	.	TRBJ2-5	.	TGTGCCAGCAGCTCATACCCGGGTCCCCAAGAGACCCAGTACTTC	CASSSYPGPQETQYF
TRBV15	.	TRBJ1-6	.	TGTGCCACCAGCAGAGACAGATTTCATAATTCACCCCTCCACTTT	CATSRDRFHNSPLHF
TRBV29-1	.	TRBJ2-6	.	TGCAGCGTTGGGCCAGGGGATGGGGCCAACGTCCTGACTTTC	CSVGPGDGANVLTF
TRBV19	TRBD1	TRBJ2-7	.	TGTGCCAGTAGTAGGGACAGGGGAACCTACGAGCAGTACTTC	CASSRDRGTYEQYF
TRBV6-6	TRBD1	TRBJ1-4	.	TGTGCCAGCAGTTACGGACAGGGCCTGGAAAATGAAAAACTGTTTTTT	CASSYGQGLENEKLFF
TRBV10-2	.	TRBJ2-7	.	TGCGCCAGCAGCGCGACTTATTACGAGCAGTACTTC	CASSATYYEQYF
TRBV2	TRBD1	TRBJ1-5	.	TGTGCCAGCAGCGTTGGACAGGGTGGCAATCAGCCCCAGCATTTT	CASSVGQGGNQPQHF
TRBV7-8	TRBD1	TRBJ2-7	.	TGTGCCAGCAATTTGCCCGGGACAGGCTACGAGCAGTACTTC	CASNLPGTGYEQYF
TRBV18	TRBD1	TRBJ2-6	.	TGTGCCAGCTCACTACAGGGGGCTGGGGCCAACGTCCTGACTTTC	CASSLQGAGANVLTF
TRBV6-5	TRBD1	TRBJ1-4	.	TGTGCCAGCAGTTACAACGAGGGGGCGCAGGAAAAACTGTTTTTT	CASSYNEGAQEKLFF
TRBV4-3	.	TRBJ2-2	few	TGCGCCAGCAGCCATGAGGCCGGCACCGGGGAGCTGTTTTTT	CASSHEAGTGELFF
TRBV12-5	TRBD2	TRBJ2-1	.	TGTGCTAGTGGCCCCTCCTTACTAGCGGGGGGGCACAGATCCTACAATGAGCAGTTCTTC	CASGPSLLAGGHRSYNEQFF
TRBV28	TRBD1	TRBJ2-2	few	TGTGCCAGCAGTTCCGGACAGGGACACACCGGGGAGCTGTTTTTT	CASSSGQGHTGELFF
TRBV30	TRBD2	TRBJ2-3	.	TGTGCCTGGGATCGCGGGGGAACAGATACGCAGTATTTT	CAWDRGGTDTQYF
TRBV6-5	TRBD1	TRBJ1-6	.	TGTGCCAGCAGTCCAGGGGGCGATATTAATTCACCCCTCCACTTT	CASSPGGDINSPLHF
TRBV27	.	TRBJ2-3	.	TGTGCCAGCAGTAGCCAGGGGCTCAAAATCCCAGATACGCAGTATTTT	CASSSQGLKIPDTQYF
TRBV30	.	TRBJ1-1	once	TGTGCCTGGAGTCTAGAAACTGAAGCTTTCTTT	CAWSLETEAFF
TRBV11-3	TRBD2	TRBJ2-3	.	TGTGCCAGCAGCATCGGGGGGGCGGACACAGATACGCAGTATTTT	CASSIGGADTDTQYF
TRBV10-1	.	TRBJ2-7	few	TGCGCCAGCGGACCCGGGGGGCTAGGATACGAGCAGTACTTC	CASGPGGLGYEQYF
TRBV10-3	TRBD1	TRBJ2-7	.	TGTGCCATCAGTGCCGGGACAGGGGGCTACGAGCAGTACTTC	CAISAGTGGYEQYF
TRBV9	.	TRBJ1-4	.	TGTGCCAGCAGCGTCGGGACAACTGAAAAACTGTTTTTT	CASSVGTTEKLFF
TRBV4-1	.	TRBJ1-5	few	TGCGCCAGCAGCCAAGCTATTGACAGTAGCAATCAGCCCCAGCATTTT	CASSQAIDSSNQPQHF
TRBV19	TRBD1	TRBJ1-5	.	TGTGCCAGTAGTACGGACAGGGGGCCGGGGCCCCAGCATTTT	CASSTDRGPGPQHF
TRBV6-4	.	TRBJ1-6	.	TGTGCCAGCAGTGAGGCAGGGGAATCGTCGCCCCTCCACTTT	CASSEAGESSPLHF
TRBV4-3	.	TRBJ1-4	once	TGCGCCAGCAGCCAAGATGCGGGTAGAACTAATGAAAAACTGTTTTTT	CASSQDAGRTNEKLFF
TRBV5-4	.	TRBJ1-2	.	TGTGCCAGCAGCGGGGGGACGAGCCTCGGCTATGGCTACACCTTC	CASSGGTSLGYGYTF
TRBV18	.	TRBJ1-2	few	TGTGCCAGCTCACCACCAGCGGGGACCAACTATGGCTACACCTTC	CASSPPAGTNYGYTF
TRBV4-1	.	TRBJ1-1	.	TGCGCCAGCAGCCAGACAGAGTCGAACACTGAAGCTTTCTTT	CASSQTESNTEAFF
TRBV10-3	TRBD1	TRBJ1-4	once	TGTGCCATCAGTGATACACCCGGGACAGGCGATGAAAAACTGTTTTTT	CAISDTPGTGDEKLFF
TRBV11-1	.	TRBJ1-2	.	TGTGCCAGCAGCTTAGCGCCTAGCAGTAACTATGGCTACACCTTC	CASSLAPSSNYGYTF
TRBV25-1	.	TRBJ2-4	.	TGTGCCAGCTCCGAATTAACAGTTGGCAAAAACATTCAGTACTTC	CASSELTVGKNIQYF
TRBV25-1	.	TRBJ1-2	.	TGTGCCAGCAGTGGGACCATGAGTCAGGGGTCCTATGGCTACACCTTC	CASSGTMSQGSYGYTF
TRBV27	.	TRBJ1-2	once	TGTGCCAGCAGGACAACAGGGAGCTATGGCTACACCTTC	CASRTTGSYGYTF
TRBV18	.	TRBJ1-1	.	TGTGCCAGCTCACCGGCCATGAACACTGAAGCTTTCTTT	CASSPAMNTEAFF
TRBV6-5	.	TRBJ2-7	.	TGTGCCAGCAGTTACGACTGGAAAGGCCACGAGCAGTACTTC	CASSYDWKGHEQYF
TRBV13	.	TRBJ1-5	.	TGTGCCAGCAGCTTAGCTCGGGATCAGCCCCAGCATTTT	CASSLARDQPQHF
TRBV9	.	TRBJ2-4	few	TGTGCCAGCAGCGCCGGTGGGGCAAAAAGGGACATTCAGTACTTC	CASSAGGAKRDIQYF
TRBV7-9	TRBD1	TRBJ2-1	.	TGTGCCAGCAATACCGGGACAGGGTCCTACAATGAGCAGTTCTTC	CASNTGTGSYNEQFF
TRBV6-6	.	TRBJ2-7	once	TGTGCCAGCAGTTATTTCCAGGCCTACGAGCAGTACTTC	CASSYFQAYEQYF
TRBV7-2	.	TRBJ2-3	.	TGTGCCAGCAGCTCAAGCCCGGGGGTTACAGATACGCAGTATTTT	CASSSSPGVTDTQYF
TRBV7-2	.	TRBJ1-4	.	TGTGCCAGCAGCAGGGCGCCGGGGAGGGGTAGGGAAAAACTGTTTTTT	CASSRAPGRGREKLFF
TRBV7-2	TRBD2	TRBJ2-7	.	TGTGCCAGCAGCTTACTGCAGGGACTAACTTCCTACGAGCAGTACTTC	CASSLLQGLTSYEQYF
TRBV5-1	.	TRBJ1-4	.	TGCGCCAGCAGCTCTCCGGGTGCCGAGGAAAAACTGTTTTTT	CASSSPGAEEKLFF
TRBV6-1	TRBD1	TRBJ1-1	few	TGTGCCAGCAGTGAGGGACAGGGCCCTTTGGCTGAAGCTTTCTTT	CASSEGQGPLAEAFF
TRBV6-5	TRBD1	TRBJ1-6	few	TGTGCCAGCAGTCGACAGGGGACGAATTCACCCCTCCACTTT	CASSRQGTNSPLHF
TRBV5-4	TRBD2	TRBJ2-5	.	TGTGCCAGCAGCACTAGCGGGGGGGCAGGCCAAGAGACCCAGTACTTC	CASSTSGGAGQETQYF
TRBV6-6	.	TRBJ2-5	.	TGTGCCAGCACAAGGAGGGCCCAAGAGACCCAGTACTTC	CASTRRAQETQYF
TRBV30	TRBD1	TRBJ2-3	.	TGTGCCTGGAGTACCGGGACAGGGCAGAATACGCAGTATTTT	CAWSTGTGQNTQYF
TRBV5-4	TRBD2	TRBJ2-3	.	TGTGCCAGCGAGAACCGGGGGGGCCGGGATACGCAGTATTTT	CASENRGGRDTQYF
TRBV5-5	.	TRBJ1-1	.	TGTGCCAGCAGCTTGGTGGTGGGAGGGGAAGCTTTCTTT	CASSLVVGGEAFF
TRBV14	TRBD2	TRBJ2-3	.	TGTGCCAGCAGCCCCCGCGGGGGGGTTGGAAATACGCAGTATTTT	CASSPRGGVGNTQYF
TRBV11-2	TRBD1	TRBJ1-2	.	TGTGCCAGCAGCTTAGCCGGGGGACAGGGCTATGGCTACACCTTC	CASSLAGGQGYGYTF
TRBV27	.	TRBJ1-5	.	TGTGCCAGCAGTTTCTCGGGATGGTATAGCAATCAGCCCCAGCATTTT	CASSFSGWYSNQPQHF